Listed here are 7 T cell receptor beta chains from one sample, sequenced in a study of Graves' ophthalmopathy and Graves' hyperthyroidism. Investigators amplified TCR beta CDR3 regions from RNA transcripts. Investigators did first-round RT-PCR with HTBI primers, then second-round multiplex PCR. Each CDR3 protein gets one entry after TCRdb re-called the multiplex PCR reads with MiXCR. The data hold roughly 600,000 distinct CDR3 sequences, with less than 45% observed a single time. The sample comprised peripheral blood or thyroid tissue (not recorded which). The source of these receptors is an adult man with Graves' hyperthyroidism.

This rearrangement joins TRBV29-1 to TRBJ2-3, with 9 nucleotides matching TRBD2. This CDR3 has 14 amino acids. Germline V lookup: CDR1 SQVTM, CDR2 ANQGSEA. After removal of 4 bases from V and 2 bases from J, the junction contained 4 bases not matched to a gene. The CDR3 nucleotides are TGCAGCGTTGCGGTAGCGGGAGTCACAGATACGCAGTATTTT. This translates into CSVAVAGVTDTQYF.

CDR3 protein: CASRTFNQPQHF. In DNA form, the CDR3 reads TGTGCCAGCCGGACCTTCAATCAGCCCCAGCATTTT. The chain combines TRBV12-3 or TRBV12-4 with TRBJ1-5; the D is unclear. The CDR3 loop spans 12 amino acids. The V and J ends lost 8 bases and 3 bases respectively, with 8 bases between them.

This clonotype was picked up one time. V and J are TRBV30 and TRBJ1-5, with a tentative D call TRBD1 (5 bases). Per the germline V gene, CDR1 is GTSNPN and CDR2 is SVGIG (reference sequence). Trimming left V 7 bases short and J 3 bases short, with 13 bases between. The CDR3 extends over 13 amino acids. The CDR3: CASGGGTNQPQHF. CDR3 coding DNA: TGTGCCTCCGGGGGAGGAACCAATCAGCCCCAGCATTTT.

The CDR3 nucleotides read TGTGCCCGGGACAGGGGGCCCACAGATACGCAGTATTTT. Translating gives CARDRGPTDTQYF. The V gene is TRBV30, the J gene TRBJ2-3, with 12 nucleotides matching TRBD1. V lost 8 bases and J lost 2; bases outside the gene matches: 2. The CDR3 has 13 residues. Germline V gene lookup returns CDR1 GTSNPN and CDR2 SVGIG (reference sequence).

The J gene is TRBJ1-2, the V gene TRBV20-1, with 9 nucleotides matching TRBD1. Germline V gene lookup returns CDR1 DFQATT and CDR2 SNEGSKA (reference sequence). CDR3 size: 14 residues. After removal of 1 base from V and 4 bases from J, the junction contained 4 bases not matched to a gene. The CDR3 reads CSARGTGEVYGYTF. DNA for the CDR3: TGCAGTGCTAGAGGGACAGGGGAAGTCTATGGCTACACCTTC.

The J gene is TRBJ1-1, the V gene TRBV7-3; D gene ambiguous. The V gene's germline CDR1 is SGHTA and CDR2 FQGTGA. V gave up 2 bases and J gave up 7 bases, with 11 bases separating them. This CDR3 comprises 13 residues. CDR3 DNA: TGTGCCAGCAGCTTAGAAGGGTTTGGTGAAGCTTTCTTT. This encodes CASSLEGFGEAFF.

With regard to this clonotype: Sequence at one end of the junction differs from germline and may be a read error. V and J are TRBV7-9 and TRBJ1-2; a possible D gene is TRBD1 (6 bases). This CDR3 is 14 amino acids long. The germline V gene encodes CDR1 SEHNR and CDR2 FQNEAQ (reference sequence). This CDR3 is CASNLAGQLYGYTF. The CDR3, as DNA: TGTGCCAGCAACTTAGCAGGACAGCTCTATGGCTACACCTTC.